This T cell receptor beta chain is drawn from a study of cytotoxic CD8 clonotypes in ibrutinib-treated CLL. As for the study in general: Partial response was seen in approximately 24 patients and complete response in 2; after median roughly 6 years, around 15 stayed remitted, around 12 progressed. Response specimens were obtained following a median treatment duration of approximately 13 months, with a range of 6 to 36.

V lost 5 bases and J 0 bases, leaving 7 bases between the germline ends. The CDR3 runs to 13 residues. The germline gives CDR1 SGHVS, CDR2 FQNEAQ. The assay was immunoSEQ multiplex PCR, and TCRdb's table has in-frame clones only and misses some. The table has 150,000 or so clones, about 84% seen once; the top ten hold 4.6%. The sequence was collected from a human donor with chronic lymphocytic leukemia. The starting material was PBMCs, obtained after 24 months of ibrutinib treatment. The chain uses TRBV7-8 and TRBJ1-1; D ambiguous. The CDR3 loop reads CASSPHMNTEAFF. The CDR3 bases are TGTGCCAGCAGCCCACATATGAACACTGAAGCTTTCTTT.